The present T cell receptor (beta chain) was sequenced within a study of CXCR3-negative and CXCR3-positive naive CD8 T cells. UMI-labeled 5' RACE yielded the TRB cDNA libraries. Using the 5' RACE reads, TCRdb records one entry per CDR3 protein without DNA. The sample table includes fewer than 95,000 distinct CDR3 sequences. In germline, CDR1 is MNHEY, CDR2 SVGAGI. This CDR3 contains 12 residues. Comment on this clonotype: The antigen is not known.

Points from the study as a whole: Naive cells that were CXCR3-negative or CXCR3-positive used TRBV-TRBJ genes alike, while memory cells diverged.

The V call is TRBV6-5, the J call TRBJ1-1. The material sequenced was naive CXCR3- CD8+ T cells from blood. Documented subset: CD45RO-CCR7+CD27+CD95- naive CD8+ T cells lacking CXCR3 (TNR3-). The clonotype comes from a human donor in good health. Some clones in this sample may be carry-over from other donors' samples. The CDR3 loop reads CASSPGAVEAFF.